This passage covers 10 T cell receptor beta chains from one sample sequenced in a study of T-cell memory formation after mild COVID-19. TCRdb redid the calling of the 5' RACE reads with MiXCR, one entry per CDR3 protein. In the table there are about 190,000 distinct CDR3 sequences, about a fifth of which are singletons. Sequencing used PBMCs or a T cell subset sorted from them (not recorded which). Receptors were obtained from an adult woman who had mild COVID-19 (a few samples of this study predate the infection). Cell type and time point are not known.

This chain's CDR3 is CASSEYGGSYEQYF. The CDR3 nucleotides are TGTGCCAGCAGTGAATATGGGGGCTCCTACGAGCAGTACTTC. The V and J genes are TRBV25-1 and TRBJ2-7, with D perhaps given as TRBD1 or TRBD2 (5 bases each). The CDR3 totals 14 residues. Germline assignment: CDR1 MGHDK and CDR2 SYGVNS. V lost 0 bases and J lost 0, with 6 bases in between.

This rearrangement joins TRBV29-1 to TRBJ2-3; TRBD2 matches at 11 bases. The CDR3 spans 14 residues. Germline V gives CDR1 SQVTM, CDR2 ANQGSEA. The V gene end was trimmed by 4 bases and the J gene end by 5 bases; junction bases not matched to a gene: 5. CDR3 in amino acids: CSVVSGRAEDTQYF. Here the CDR3 DNA reads TGCAGCGTTGTTAGCGGGAGGGCCGAAGATACGCAGTATTTT.

The chain joins TRBV4-1 to TRBJ2-3; 9 bases are a match to TRBD2. The CDR3 has 14 amino acids. Germline trimming cut 3 bases from V and 4 bases from J; bases unmatched to any gene: 2. Germline CDR1 reads MGHRA; CDR2 reads YSYEKL. DNA of the CDR3: TGCGCCAGCAGCCAGGGCGGGGGGGCAGATACGCAGTATTTT. Translated, it gives CASSQGGGADTQYF.

This clonotype was counted at least ten times. A read error may account for a junction end that differs from germline. The genes are TRBV5-1 and TRBJ2-7, with TRBD1 matching over 9 bases. There are 14 residues in the CDR3. The germline gives CDR1 SGHRS, CDR2 YFSETQ. The CDR3 is CASSPGTGTYEQYF. CDR3 DNA sequence: TGTGCCAGCAGTCCCGGGACAGGGACCTACGAGCAGTACTTC.

This chain connects TRBV3-1 to TRBJ2-7; 10 nucleotides line up with TRBD2. The CDR3 runs to 16 residues. Trimming at V came to 0 bases and at J to 6 bases, leaving 8 bases not matched to a gene. Per the germline V gene, CDR1 is LGHDT and CDR2 is YNNKEL (reference sequence). CDR3 sequence (DNA): TGTGCCAGCAGCCAAGATCTGGGACTAGCGTATTTCGAGCAGTACTTC. It specifies CASSQDLGLAYFEQYF.

This clonotype occurred a few times. The CDR3: CASSLAPYEQYF. The CDR3 bases are TGTGCCAGCAGCTTAGCCCCCTACGAGCAGTACTTC. This sequence joins TRBV7-8 and TRBJ2-7; D remains unclear. CDR1 is SGHVS, CDR2 FQNEAQ, per germline. Trimming removed 0 bases at V and 2 bases at J, with 2 bases between. CDR3 length: 12 residues.

V and J are TRBV24-1 and TRBJ1-2; D not certain. V lost 5 bases to trimming and J lost 6 bases, with 12 bases between them. This CDR3 spans 13 amino acids. CDR1 and CDR2 from the germline V gene are KGHDR and SFDVKD. The CDR3 here is CATSVGNSDGYTF. The DNA for the CDR3 is TGTGCCACCAGTGTGGGGAATTCGGATGGCTACACCTTC.

This clonotype was counted a few times. The genes are TRBV27 and TRBJ1-1; no definite D call. Trimming removed 0 bases at V and 1 base at J, with 9 bases between. The CDR3 covers 15 residues. The germline V gene encodes CDR1 MNHEY and CDR2 SMNVEV (reference sequence). The chain's CDR3 is CASSLSPDGNTEAFF. In DNA, the CDR3 is TGTGCCAGCAGTTTATCGCCTGACGGGAACACTGAAGCTTTCTTT.

This clonotype was seen only a few times. V and J are TRBV21-1 and TRBJ2-7. TRBV21-1 is a pseudogene segment. The CDR3 has 11 amino acids. The CDR3 loop reads CASSNFCEQYF. In nucleotides, the CDR3 is TGTGCCAGCAGCAATTTTTGCGAGCAGTACTTC.

The chain combines TRBV5-1 with TRBJ2-5; D gene uncertain. Germline CDR1 SGHRS, CDR2 YFSETQ. V dropped 3 bases and J dropped 5 bases, with 14 bases sitting between them. CDR3 length equals 14 residues. DNA for the CDR3: TGCGCCAGCAGCTACGGATACAGCCAGGAGACCCAGTACTTC. Residues: CASSYGYSQETQYF.